One sample yielded the 17 T cell receptor beta chains listed below, sequenced in a study of blood T cell repertoires in COVID-19 (dated by TCRdb to 2020 to 2022). Library method: the immunoSEQ multiplex PCR assay. TCRdb holds this immuneACCESS table with in-frame rearrangements only. Some clones are missing; in checked studies, unresolved V genes explain under half, and the rest has no known cause. The sample table contains 45,000 or so clones; only one count was recorded for roughly nine tenths of them. 9.6% of the sample goes to the ten largest clones. The source material was peripheral blood. These receptors originate from a woman aged 80 or over with active COVID-19.

V and J are TRBV2 and TRBJ2-3, with 9 positions matching TRBD2. V dropped 7 bases and J dropped 4; count of bases not matched to a gene: 9. In germline, CDR1 is SNHLY, CDR2 FYNNEI. The CDR3 consists of 15 residues. This CDR3 is CASTGGLASSDTQYF. In DNA form, the CDR3 reads TGTGCCAGCACGGGGGGACTAGCCTCGTCAGATACGCAGTATTTT.

The chain combines TRBV18 with TRBJ1-2; 7 bases are shared with TRBD1. J gave up 3 bases and V 3 bases, and 7 bases lay outside the gene matches. The CDR3 is 15 amino acids. The germline gives CDR1 KGHSH, CDR2 LQKENI. CDR3 sequence reads: CASSPRQGFDYGYTF. CDR3 nucleotides: TGTGCCAGCTCACCGAGACAGGGATTCGACTATGGCTACACCTTC.

The J gene is TRBJ1-2, the V gene TRBV11-1; 8 bases are shared with TRBD1. The CDR3 has 14 amino acids. With 5 bases clipped from V and 1 base from J, the junction kept 3 bases outside the gene matches. The V gene's germline CDR1 is SGHAT and CDR2 FQDESV (reference sequence). The CDR3 loop is CASSRTGGNYGYTF. Here the CDR3 DNA reads TGTGCCAGCAGCCGCACAGGGGGTAACTATGGCTACACCTTC.

The J gene is TRBJ2-2, the V gene TRBV5-4; 12 bases line up with TRBD2. V gave up 4 bases and J gave up 5 bases; unmatched junction bases: 3. Germline V CDR1 and CDR2: SGHNT, YYREEE (reference sequence). The CDR3 runs 15 residues. As DNA, the CDR3 is TGTGCCAGCAGCGCCGGACTAGCGGGGACCGGGGAGCTGTTTTTT. It yields the protein CASSAGLAGTGELFF.

The chain combines TRBV9 with TRBJ2-1, with 8 bases aligning to TRBD1. CDR1 is SGDLS and CDR2 is YYNGEE in the germline V gene. After removal of 3 bases from V and 0 bases from J, the junction contained 2 bases not matched to a gene. The CDR3 extends over 15 amino acids. The CDR3 reads CASSATGDSYNEQFF. For the CDR3, the DNA is TGTGCCAGCAGCGCGACAGGGGACTCCTACAATGAGCAGTTCTTC. The whole variable domain, remainder taken from reference TRBV9 and TRBJ2-1, is DSGVTQTPKHLITATGQRVTLRCSPRSGDLSVYWYQQSLDQGLQFLIQYYNGEERAKGNILERFSAQQFPDLHSELNLSSLELGDSALYFCASSATGDSYNEQFFGPGTRLTVL.

This chain links TRBV4-3 with TRBJ2-2; D is perhaps TRBD2 (7 bases). Trimming removed 0 bases from V and 4 bases from J, with 12 bases in between. This CDR3 region has 16 residues. Germline V gene data show CDR1 as LGHNA and CDR2 as YSLEER. The CDR3 protein is CASSQDPGGATGELFF. The CDR3 DNA reads as TGCGCCAGCAGCCAAGATCCTGGGGGGGCCACCGGGGAGCTGTTTTTT.

This clone is medium-sized. The gene calls are TRBV5-5 and TRBJ1-5, with 9 bases aligning to TRBD1. The V gene's germline CDR1 is SGHKS and CDR2 YYEKEE (reference sequence). The CDR3 consists of 18 residues. Trimming took 0 bases from V and 1 from J; bases not matched to a gene: 8. DNA for the CDR3: TGTGCCAGCAGCTTGGGAGAACTACAGGGGGCAAGCAATCAGCCCCAGCATTTT. Translated: CASSLGELQGASNQPQHF.

J is TRBJ2-7 and V is TRBV6-2 or TRBV6-3; TRBD1 aligns across 11 bases. The germline V gene encodes CDR1 MNHEY and CDR2 SVGEGT. The CDR3 runs to 16 residues. Trimming cost V 0 bases and J 2 bases; bases outside gene matches: 3. CDR3 DNA: TGTGCCAGCAGTTACTCCGGGACAGGGGGTCCCTACGAGCAGTACTTC. This codes for CASSYSGTGGPYEQYF.

The CDR3 DNA reads as TGTGCCAGTAGGTCGGGACAGCACAATCAGCCCCAGCATTTT. Encoded protein: CASRSGQHNQPQHF. The rearrangement links TRBV19 to TRBJ1-5; 7 nucleotides align to TRBD1. Trimming at V came to 6 bases and at J to 3 bases, leaving 5 bases not matched to a gene. CDR1 is LNHDA, CDR2 SQIVND, per germline (reference sequence). The CDR3 runs 14 residues. The full variable domain, its missing parts supplied by reference TRBV19 and TRBJ1-5, is DGGITQSPKYLFRKEGQNVTLSCEQNLNHDAMYWYRQDPGQGLRLIYYSQIVNDFQKGDIAEGYSVSREKKESFPLTVTSAQKNPTAFYLCASRSGQHNQPQHFGDGTRLSIL.

The chain links TRBV6-5 to TRBJ1-1; D gene uncertain. With 9 bases removed from V and 4 bases from J, the gap between germline ends came to 15 bases. The CDR3 runs to 13 residues. Germline V gene lookup returns CDR1 MNHEY and CDR2 SVGAGI. CDR3 loop: CASERESGTEAFF. DNA for the CDR3: TGTGCCAGTGAGAGAGAGTCGGGCACTGAAGCTTTCTTT.

This clone was detected once. The chain has TRBV24-1 and TRBJ2-5; D is possibly TRBD1 (6 bases). The CDR3 runs 15 residues. Trimming cost V 4 bases and J 3 bases, with 14 bases left between them. Germline lookup yields CDR1 KGHDR and CDR2 SFDVKD. The CDR3 here is CATSDTRTAKETQYF. In nucleotides, the CDR3 is TGTGCCACCAGTGACACCAGGACAGCCAAAGAGACCCAGTACTTC.

The V gene is TRBV7-3, the J gene TRBJ2-2; 8 nucleotides line up with TRBD2. Germline loops: CDR1 SGHTA, CDR2 FQGTGA. The CDR3 runs to 16 residues. With V trimmed by 4 bases and J by 1 base, 5 bases remained unmatched. The CDR3 DNA follows: TGTGCCAGCAGCTCCCGGGGGGGTTGGAACACCGGGGAGCTGTTTTTT. This gives the protein CASSSRGGWNTGELFF.

This sequence joins TRBV5-1 and TRBJ2-5; the match to TRBD2 covers 14 bases. V gave up 0 bases and J gave up 0 bases; unmatched junction bases: 1. The CDR3 contains 17 residues. The germline CDR1 and CDR2 sequences are SGHRS and YFSETQ. The CDR3 DNA is TGCGCCAGCAGCTTGGGACTAGCGGGGGGGTACCAAGAGACCCAGTACTTC. Protein product: CASSLGLAGGYQETQYF.

V and J are TRBV30 and TRBJ1-2; D gene uncertain. The CDR3 runs 14 residues. Germline V lookup: CDR1 GTSNPN, CDR2 SVGIG (reference sequence). Deletions cut 2 bases from V and 8 bases from J, with 18 bases between. The CDR3 loop is CAWSSDSRARGYTF. The CDR3 DNA is TGTGCCTGGAGTTCGGACTCCCGGGCGCGCGGCTACACCTTC.

The chain recombines TRBV9 with TRBJ2-1, with a possible D match to TRBD1 (6 bases). Looked up from germline, CDR1 is SGDLS and CDR2 is YYNGEE. The CDR3 consists of 16 residues. V was clipped by 3 bases and J by 2 bases, with 15 bases between them. The CDR3 nucleotides read TGTGCCAGCAGCGGAGGACAGTTCCATACCTACAATGAGCAGTTCTTC. This sequence encodes CASSGGQFHTYNEQFF.

The V gene is TRBV7-9, the J gene TRBJ2-1; TRBD2 is a possible D gene (6 bases). The V gene's germline CDR1 is SEHNR and CDR2 FQNEAQ (reference sequence). The CDR3 has 12 residues. The CDR3 sequence: CVPGDLYNEQFF. The CDR3 DNA sequence: TGTGTCCCGGGGGATCTCTACAATGAGCAGTTCTTC.

The rearrangement links TRBV3-1 (or the pseudogene TRBV3-2) to TRBJ1-3, with a possible D match to TRBD1 (6 bases). Germline CDR1 reads LGHDT; CDR2 reads YNNKEL (reference sequence). CDR3 size: 15 residues. V lost 3 bases and J lost 4, with 13 bases in between. The CDR3 loop is CASSHGGRAGNTIYF. In DNA form, the CDR3 reads TGTGCCAGCAGCCATGGGGGCAGGGCAGGAAACACCATATATTTT.